This T cell receptor beta chain was obtained from a study of glioma-infiltrating T cells. Turning to the study itself: WHO grade II oligodendrogliomas or astrocytomas, plus non-recurrent WHO grade IV glioblastomas, were sampled. Dexamethasone exposure before glioma surgery was limited to six or fewer days.

As regards this clonotype: Its antigen is unknown. At one of its ends the junction is not consistent with the germline gene, which may arise from a read error.

The iRepertoire nested amplicon-rescue multiplex PCR amplified TCR alpha and beta CDR3s from RNA. TCRdb independently ran MiXCR on the multiplex PCR reads; one entry per CDR3 protein. Among a few hundred thousand distinct CDR3 sequences listed, 35% to 45% were seen once. General study results and limits: Shared blood CDR3 signature motifs marked patients with low tissue-blood divergence.

This CDR3 has 14 amino acids. Germline CDR1 and CDR2: MNHNS and SASEGT. The chain combines TRBV6-1 with TRBJ2-1; D not resolved. The TCR was taken from a human donor with low-grade glioma or glioblastoma, undergoing nonglioma brain surgery, or in good health (not recorded which). Sequenced: glioma tissue, nonneoplastic brain tissue, or PBMCs (not recorded which). CDR3 sequence (DNA): TGTGCCAGCAGACTACACGAACAGATCCTTGAGCGGTTCTTC. This sequence encodes CASRLHEQILERFF.